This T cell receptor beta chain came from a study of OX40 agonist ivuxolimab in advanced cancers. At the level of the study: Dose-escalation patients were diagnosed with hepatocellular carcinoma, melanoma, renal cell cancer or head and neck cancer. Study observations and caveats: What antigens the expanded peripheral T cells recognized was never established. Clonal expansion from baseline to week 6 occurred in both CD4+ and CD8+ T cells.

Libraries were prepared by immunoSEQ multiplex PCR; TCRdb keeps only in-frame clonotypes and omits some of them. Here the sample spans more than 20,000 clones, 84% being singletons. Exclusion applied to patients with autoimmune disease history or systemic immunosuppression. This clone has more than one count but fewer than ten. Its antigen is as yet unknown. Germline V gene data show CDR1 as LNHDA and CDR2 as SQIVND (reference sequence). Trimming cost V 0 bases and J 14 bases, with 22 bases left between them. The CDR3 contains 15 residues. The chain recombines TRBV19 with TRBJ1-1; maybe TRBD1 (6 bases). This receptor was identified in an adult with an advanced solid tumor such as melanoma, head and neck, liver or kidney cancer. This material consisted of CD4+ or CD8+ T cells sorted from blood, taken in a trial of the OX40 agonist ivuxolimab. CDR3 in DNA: TGTGCCAGTAGTATAGATCTTGGCAGGGGTGGTGGTATGTTCTTT. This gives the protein CASSIDLGRGGGMFF.